The entry below describes one T cell receptor beta chain. Its matching antigen is unknown. The data derive from a study of cytomegalovirus exposure and HLA in healthy donors. PCR used 60 Vbeta primers and 13 Jbeta primers. Clones were read by immunoSEQ multiplex PCR, and TCRdb kept only the in-frame ones, dropping some. The sample records about 170,000 clones, roughly 73% being singletons. General study points: Immune exposure information comprised only CMV serostatus. The listing of 160 or so TCR beta chains classed them as cytomegalovirus-associated. TCR beta V segments were, for the most part, productive about 87% or about 30% of the time in an earlier analysis.

What was sequenced was PBMCs. The sequence was obtained from a female donor in good health and CMV-seronegative.

CDR3 DNA: TGTGCCAGTAGTATAGTAGTAGCGGGGAAGGAAGGGGGTAACTATGGCTACACCTTC. Amino acids: CASSIVVAGKEGGNYGYTF. This sequence joins TRBV19 and TRBJ1-2, with a possible D match to TRBD1 (6 bases). V dropped 1 base and J dropped 1 base, with 22 bases sitting between them. Germline loops: CDR1 LNHDA, CDR2 SQIVND (reference sequence). This CDR3 comprises 19 residues.